This T cell receptor (beta chain) was identified during a study of OX40 agonist ivuxolimab in advanced cancers. On the study more broadly: Patient treatment consisted of intravenous ivuxolimab administration every 2 weeks at 0.01 to 10 mg/kg. Mean age approximately 66 years, range roughly 20 to 85; around 80% male. Enrollees could have had prior anti-PD-1, anti-PD-L1 or anti-CTLA-4 therapy, which around 40% had received. Study-wide points: CD8+ T cells (on average) carried more expanded clones than CD4+ T cells.

A remark on this clone: Its antigen is unidentified.

Germline CDR1 and CDR2: SQVTM and ANQGSEA. The V gene lost 4 bases and the J gene lost 1 base, with 13 bases spanning the gap. The CDR3 loop spans 14 amino acids. Assay: immunoSEQ multiplex PCR; the TCRdb copy retains only in-frame clones and omits some. The sample consists of about 34,000 clones, around 83% of them appearing once. This chain uses TRBV29-1 with TRBJ1-1; D is uncertain. The sequence was obtained from an adult with an advanced solid tumor such as melanoma, head and neck, liver or kidney cancer. This material consisted of CD4+ or CD8+ T cells sorted from blood, taken in a trial of the OX40 agonist ivuxolimab. DNA for the CDR3: TGCAGCGTTGGATTCCCGGGATGGAACACTGAAGCTTTCTTT. This encodes CSVGFPGWNTEAFF.